The 17 T cell receptor beta chains given below trace back to one sample, sequenced in a study of cytomegalovirus exposure and HLA in healthy donors. Primers included in the PCR were 60 Vbeta and 13 Jbeta primers. Here immunoSEQ multiplex PCR was the method, and the copy in TCRdb shows in-frame clones only, minus some. The profile shows about 180,000 clones, about four fifths of them singletons. The sample was PBMCs. The receptors stem from a woman in her late teens or twenties in good health and CMV-seropositive.

The V call is TRBV12-5, the J call TRBJ1-5, with TRBD1 matching 11 bases. CDR1 is LGHNT and CDR2 is FRNRAP in the germline V gene. This CDR3 is built from 19 residues. The J segment lost 8 bases and the V segment lost 0 bases, leaving 15 bases of the junction unmatched. CDR3 nucleotide sequence: TGTGCTAGTGGTTTGGTAACCTTCACTCGGGACAGGGGGATTGAGCCCCAGCATTTT. Its translation is CASGLVTFTRDRGIEPQHF.

The V call is TRBV18, the J call TRBJ1-5; TRBD1 is a possible D gene (6 bases). Between the trimmed V and J ends, which lost 2 bases and 0 bases, there was a span of 8 bases. From germline, CDR1 is KGHSH and CDR2 LQKENI. The CDR3 is 15 residues long. CDR3 residues: CASSPETGSNQPQHF. DNA of the CDR3: TGTGCCAGCTCACCAGAGACAGGTAGCAATCAGCCCCAGCATTTT. Combining the CDR3 with reference TRBV18 and TRBJ1-5 gives the whole variable domain NAGVMQNPRHLVRRRGQEARLRCSPMKGHSHVYWYRQLPEEGLKFMVYLQKENIIDESGMPKERFSAEFPKEGPSILRIQQVVRGDSAAYFCASSPETGSNQPQHFGDGTRLSIL.

This clone was seen more than once but under ten times. The chain employs TRBV5-6 and TRBJ1-6; no clear D gene. CDR1 and CDR2 from the germline V gene are SGHDT and YYEEEE. The V gene lost 0 bases and the J gene lost 7 bases, with 11 bases spanning the gap. This CDR3 spans 15 amino acids. Here the CDR3 reads CASSLAVMQNSPLHF. The DNA for the CDR3 is TGTGCCAGCAGCTTGGCCGTTATGCAGAATTCACCCCTCCACTTT.

The rearrangement joins TRBV20-1 to TRBJ1-1, with D possibly being TRBD1 (6 bases). The length of the CDR3 is 11 residues. Germline CDR1 reads DFQATT; CDR2 reads SNEGSKA (reference sequence). This CDR3 is CRGQMNTEAFF. The DNA of the CDR3 is TGCAGAGGACAGATGAACACTGAAGCTTTCTTT.

This chain uses TRBV18 with TRBJ2-1, with 8 bases lining up with TRBD2. The junction had 6 bases not matched to a gene; V was cut back by 3 bases and J by 2 bases. The CDR3 totals 16 residues. Per the germline V gene, CDR1 is KGHSH and CDR2 is LQKENI. In DNA, the CDR3 is TGTGCCAGCTCACCTGGTAGAGCGGGGGCCTACAATGAGCAGTTCTTC. It translates to CASSPGRAGAYNEQFF.

The rearrangement uses TRBV5-4 and TRBJ1-4; 9 bases line up with TRBD1. After removal of 4 bases from V and 5 bases from J, the junction contained 6 bases not matched to a gene. The CDR3 covers 15 residues. The germline V gene has CDR1 SGHNT and CDR2 YYREEE (reference sequence). The CDR3 region has the DNA TGTGCCAGCAGCGCGCCGGGACAGGGAAATGAAAAACTGTTTTTT. Protein product: CASSAPGQGNEKLFF.

The chain combines TRBV6-6 with TRBJ2-7, with D possibly being TRBD1 (6 bases). The CDR3 length is 15 residues. V dropped 4 bases and J dropped 0 bases, with 13 bases sitting between them. From germline, CDR1 is MNHNY and CDR2 SVGAGI (reference sequence). The CDR3, as DNA: TGTGCCAGCAGTTTGGGGGCCCGGGACTCCTACGAGCAGTACTTC. Its protein product is CASSLGARDSYEQYF.

The V and J genes are TRBV7-3 and TRBJ2-2, with unresolved D. Germline CDR1 SGHTA, CDR2 FQGTGA. Trimming removed 5 bases from V and 2 bases from J, with 6 bases in between. The CDR3 covers 13 residues. DNA for the CDR3: TGTGCCAGCAGCCGACTTAACACCGGGGAGCTGTTTTTT. Translating gives CASSRLNTGELFF.

The gene calls are TRBV29-1 and TRBJ2-5; 7 positions match TRBD1. The CDR3 is 15 residues long. V was clipped by 2 bases and J by 2 bases; unmatched bases: 8. Germline V CDR1 and CDR2: SQVTM, ANQGSEA. The CDR3 here is CSVEKPGGPQETQYF. The DNA of the CDR3 is TGCAGCGTTGAAAAGCCAGGGGGACCTCAAGAGACCCAGTACTTC.

This rearrangement joins TRBV11-1 to TRBJ1-1; TRBD1 agrees at 7 bases. J gave up 0 bases and V 5 bases, and 6 bases lay outside the gene matches. CDR1 and CDR2 (germline): SGHAT, FQDESV (reference sequence). The CDR3 contains 15 residues. Here the CDR3 DNA reads TGTGCCAGCAGCAGAGGGACAGCCCTGAACACTGAAGCTTTCTTT. Its protein is CASSRGTALNTEAFF.

This chain links TRBV5-8 with TRBJ1-5; possibly TRBD1 for D (5 bases). Per the germline V gene, CDR1 is SGHTS and CDR2 is YDEGEE. This CDR3 region has 15 residues. Trimming pared 0 bases from V and 4 bases from J, leaving 11 bases between. The CDR3 DNA is TGTGCCAGCAGCTTGGGACAGTCTATAAATCAGCCCCAGCATTTT. Translating it yields CASSLGQSINQPQHF.

This clone was seen only once. The V call is TRBV13, the J call TRBJ1-1, with 10 bases matching TRBD1. After removal of 2 bases from V and 1 base from J, the junction contained 7 bases not matched to a gene. The germline gives CDR1 PRHDT, CDR2 FYEKMQ (reference sequence). The CDR3 is made up of 17 amino acids. Here the CDR3 DNA reads TGTGCCAGCAGCTTATTGACAGGGGGCATTGGGAACACTGAAGCTTTCTTT. This translates into CASSLLTGGIGNTEAFF. The whole variable domain, remainder taken from reference TRBV13 and TRBJ1-1, is AAGVIQSPRHLIKEKRETATLKCYPIPRHDTVYWYQQGPGQDPQFLISFYEKMQSDKGSIPDRFSAQQFSDYHSELNMSSLELGDSALYFCASSLLTGGIGNTEAFFGQGTRLTVV.

This clone was recorded only once. The chain uses TRBV6-1 and TRBJ2-4, with D possibly being TRBD1 (5 bases). V lost 0 bases and J lost 7, with 22 bases in between. The CDR3 sequence is 18 residues long. Germline CDR1 reads MNHNS; CDR2 reads SASEGT. Here the CDR3 DNA reads TGTGCCAGCAGTGAAGCCCCCCCGACAGTTTCGGGTAGCAACATTCAGTACTTC. Its translation is CASSEAPPTVSGSNIQYF.

In this sample, this clone turned up once. V and J are TRBV6-1 and TRBJ2-7, with 7 bases identical to TRBD1. Germline V CDR1 and CDR2: MNHNS, SASEGT. This CDR3 comprises 16 residues. V dropped 4 bases and J dropped 1; count of bases not matched to a gene: 10. DNA for the CDR3: TGTGCCAGCAGTGGAAACAGGGGCCCTCTTTCCTACGAGCAGTACTTC. This sequence encodes CASSGNRGPLSYEQYF.

The genes are TRBV5-6 and TRBJ2-2; possibly TRBD1 for D (5 bases). This CDR3 spans 13 amino acids. The V end was cut by 0 bases, the J end by 6 bases, with 6 bases between. Germline CDR1 and CDR2: SGHDT and YYEEEE. CDR3 sequence reads: CASSLGGPGELFF. The CDR3, as DNA: TGTGCCAGCAGCTTGGGGGGCCCCGGGGAGCTGTTTTTT. The whole variable domain, remainder taken from reference TRBV5-6 and TRBJ2-2, is DAGVTQSPTHLIKTRGQQVTLRCSPKSGHDTVSWYQQALGQGPQFIFQYYEEEERQRGNFPDRFSGHQFPNYSSELNVNALLLGDSALYLCASSLGGPGELFFGEGSRLTVL.

The genes are TRBV5-4 and TRBJ1-2; no clear D gene. The V end was cut by 0 bases, the J end by 8 bases, with 8 bases between. This CDR3 is 12 amino acids long. Germline CDR1 and CDR2: SGHNT and YYREEE (reference sequence). This CDR3 reads CASSLDRSGYTF. The DNA of the CDR3 is TGTGCCAGCAGCTTGGACCGGAGCGGCTACACCTTC.

The rearrangement joins TRBV5-1 to TRBJ2-2, with a tentative D call TRBD2 (5 bases). This CDR3 has 17 residues. Trimming cost V 1 base and J 3 bases, with 16 bases left between them. CDR1 is SGHRS and CDR2 is YFSETQ in the germline V gene. The CDR3 region is CASSLMSATADTGELFF. The CDR3 DNA is TGCGCCAGCAGCTTGATGAGCGCCACAGCGGACACCGGGGAGCTGTTTTTT.